These 13 T cell receptor beta chains came from one sample sequenced in a study of identical twins (TCRdb year 2016). Library construction relied on 5' RACE. Sequencing relied on an Illumina HiSeq 2000. Starting from the raw public reads, TCRdb applied fastp trimming at Q25, assembled clones with MiXCR and retained in-frame beta chains. Every distinct CDR3 protein forms one entry, paired with its most common genes and DNA. The sample records 1.5 million to 2 million distinct CDR3 sequences, 25% to 35% of which are singletons. The ten largest clones capture roughly 0.3% of the sample. Sequencing was done on a sample of cord blood. These receptors were collected from a newborn girl in good health.

The DNA of the CDR3 is TGTGCCAGCAGTTTATGGGCGGGAGTGGGCAATGAGCAGTTCTTC. It yields the protein CASSLWAGVGNEQFF. This chain connects TRBV28 to TRBJ2-1; 7 nucleotides align to TRBD2. The CDR3 runs 15 residues. CDR1 is MDHEN, CDR2 SYDVKM, per germline. J lost 6 bases, V lost 0 bases, and 5 bases had no gene match.

This chain joins TRBV20-1 and TRBJ2-3; the D gene could be TRBD1 or TRBD2 (5 bases each). Per germline, CDR1 DFQATT and CDR2 SNEGSKA (reference sequence). Between the trimmed V and J ends, which lost 3 bases and 0 bases, there was a span of 19 bases. This CDR3 is built from 17 residues. The CDR3 spells CSASFPGAIPSTDTQYF. The CDR3, as DNA: TGCAGTGCTAGTTTCCCCGGGGCGATCCCTAGCACAGATACGCAGTATTTT.

The genes are TRBV12-3 or TRBV12-4 and TRBJ1-4; a weak D match, TRBD1 (5 bases). The CDR3 spans 15 residues. With 7 bases removed from V and 5 bases from J, the gap between germline ends came to 17 bases. The CDR3 DNA reads as TGTGCCAGCACCAATCGGGGGGTTACAAATGAAAAACTGTTTTTT. It is translated as CASTNRGVTNEKLFF.

The chain carries TRBV20-1 and TRBJ2-7; 12 nucleotides match TRBD2. From germline, CDR1 is DFQATT and CDR2 SNEGSKA (reference sequence). The length of the CDR3 is 14 residues. J gave up 5 bases and V 4 bases, and 6 bases lay outside the gene matches. CDR3 residues: CSAMASGRAHEQYF. The CDR3 coding sequence is TGCAGTGCTATGGCTAGCGGGAGGGCCCACGAGCAGTACTTC.

The chain uses TRBV6-5 and TRBJ2-5, with TRBD2 matching over 9 bases. V was clipped by 7 bases and J by 2 bases; unmatched bases: 8. The CDR3 runs 15 residues. Germline V gene sequence: CDR1 MNHEY, CDR2 SVGAGI. Here the CDR3 reads CASTRDAGGQETQYF. CDR3 bases: TGTGCCAGCACCCGAGATGCGGGAGGGCAAGAGACCCAGTACTTC.

CDR3 region: CASSYSTRGSNYGYTF. The CDR3 DNA sequence: TGTGCCAGCAGTTACTCGACCAGGGGAAGCAACTATGGCTACACCTTC. The chain combines TRBV6-6 with TRBJ1-2; D might be TRBD1 (6 bases). The CDR3 consists of 16 residues. The germline CDR1 and CDR2 sequences are MNHNY and SVGAGI (reference sequence). V lost 0 bases and J lost 2, with 13 bases in between.

The J gene is TRBJ2-1, the V gene TRBV20-1; 10 nucleotides match TRBD2. V was clipped by 4 bases and J by 4 bases; unmatched bases: 7. The CDR3 is 15 residues long. Germline V CDR1 and CDR2: DFQATT, SNEGSKA (reference sequence). DNA for the CDR3: TGCAGTGCTACTTCTAGCGGGGGTATATACAATGAGCAGTTCTTC. This gives the protein CSATSSGGIYNEQFF.

This clonotype was recorded a few times. CDR3 bases: TGTGCCAGCAGTCGGACAGGGGATAATGAAAAACTGTTTTTT. Its protein product is CASSRTGDNEKLFF. The genes are TRBV6-1 and TRBJ1-4; 9 nucleotides agree with TRBD1. The trim removed 5 bases at V and 4 bases at J, leaving 2 bases unmatched. The germline gives CDR1 MNHNS, CDR2 SASEGT. This CDR3 has 14 residues.

The table lists this clonotype with a few counts. The chain employs TRBV12-3 or TRBV12-4 and TRBJ2-1; D might be TRBD1 (5 bases). The CDR3 extends over 12 amino acids. V was clipped by 8 bases and J by 9 bases, with 14 bases between them. The CDR3 DNA reads TGTGCCAGCTGGATCAGGGTGAGTGAGCAGTTCTTC. Its translation is CASWIRVSEQFF.

This clonotype appeared a few times. The rearrangement joins TRBV30 to TRBJ2-4, with TRBD2 as a possible D gene (7 bases). With the DNA end fitting TRBJ2-7 better, the J assignment may be wrong. CDR1 is GTSNPN and CDR2 is SVGIG in the germline V gene (reference sequence). The CDR3 runs to 14 residues. The CDR3 DNA reads TGTGCCTGGAGTGTAGGGGGGGGCTTGAACGAGCAGTACTTC. Translation: CAWSVGGGLNEQYF.

The V call is TRBV4-1, the J call TRBJ2-1; possible D gene TRBD1, 6 bases. The CDR3 length is 14 residues. The V gene lost 1 base and the J gene lost 6 bases, with 10 bases spanning the gap. CDR1 and CDR2 (germline): MGHRA, YSYEKL. The CDR3 DNA reads TGCGCCAGCAGCCAAGTCGCAGGGGCCAATGAGCAGTTCTTC. Protein: CASSQVAGANEQFF.

The CDR3 region is CASTLRGVGLTYNEQFF. The CDR3 DNA sequence: TGTGCCAGCACCTTACGGGGGGTCGGACTTACCTACAATGAGCAGTTCTTC. The chain uses TRBV12-3 or TRBV12-4 and TRBJ2-1; 7 bases agree with TRBD2. The V and J ends lost 7 bases and 2 bases, in that order; junction bases with no gene match: 14. The CDR3 contains 17 residues.

This clonotype was recorded at least ten times. CDR3 sequence (DNA): TGTGCCAGCAGTTACCGTCCAGGGAGCTCCTACGAGCAGTACTTC. This encodes CASSYRPGSSYEQYF. The chain has TRBV6-5 and TRBJ2-7; D could derive from TRBD1 or TRBD2 (5 bases each). Germline lookup yields CDR1 MNHEY and CDR2 SVGAGI. Trimming removed 2 bases from V and 0 bases from J, with 11 bases in between. The CDR3 extends over 15 amino acids.